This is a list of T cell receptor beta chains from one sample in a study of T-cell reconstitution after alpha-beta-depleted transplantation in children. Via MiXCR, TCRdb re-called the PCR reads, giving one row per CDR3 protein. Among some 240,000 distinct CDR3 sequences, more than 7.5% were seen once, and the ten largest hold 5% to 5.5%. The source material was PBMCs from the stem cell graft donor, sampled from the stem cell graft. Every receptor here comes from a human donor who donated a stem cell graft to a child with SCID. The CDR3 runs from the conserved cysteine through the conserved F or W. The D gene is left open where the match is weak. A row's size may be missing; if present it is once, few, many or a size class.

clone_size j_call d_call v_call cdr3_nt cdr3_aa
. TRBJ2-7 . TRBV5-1 TGCGCCAGCAGCTCAGGGCCCTCGGGTGCCTACGAGCAGTACTTC CASSSGPSGAYEQYF
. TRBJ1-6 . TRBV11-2 TGTGCCAGCAGCTTGTTCGGTATGGGACCGGGAAATTCACCCCTCCACTTT CASSLFGMGPGNSPLHF
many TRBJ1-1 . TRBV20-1 TGCAGTGCTAGAGATCTCGACACTGAAGCTTTCTTT CSARDLDTEAFF
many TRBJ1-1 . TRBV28 TGTGAGAGGGGTCAGAACACTGAAGCTTTCTTT CERGQNTEAFF
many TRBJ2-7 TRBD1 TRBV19 TGTGCCAGCAAAGGACAGGGGACGACTCAAATGGGCTCCTACGAGCAGTACTTC CASKGQGTTQMGSYEQYF
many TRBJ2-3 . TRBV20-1 TGCAGTGCTAGAGACCCGGCGGGACGCTATAATACGCAGTATTTT CSARDPAGRYNTQYF
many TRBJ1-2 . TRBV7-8 TGTGCCAGCAGCCAAGGGTCAGGGTATGGCTACACCTTC CASSQGSGYGYTF
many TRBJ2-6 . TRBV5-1 TGCGCCAGCAGCTTGGGGACTCAGGCTGGGGCCAACGTCCTGACTTTC CASSLGTQAGANVLTF
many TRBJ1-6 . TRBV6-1 TGTGCCAGCAGTGAAATAGGGGCAGGGAGTTCACCCCTCCACTTT CASSEIGAGSSPLHF
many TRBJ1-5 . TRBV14 TGTGCCAGCAGCCAAGGGGCAGGGTGGCCCCAGCATTTT CASSQGAGWPQHF
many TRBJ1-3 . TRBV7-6 TGTGCCAGCAGCTTAGCCGGGACGACGAGCTCTGGAAACACCATATATTTT CASSLAGTTSSGNTIYF
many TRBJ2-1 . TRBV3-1 TGTGCCAGCAGCCAACTCAATGAGCAGTTCTTC CASSQLNEQFF
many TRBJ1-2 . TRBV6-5 TGTGCCAGCAGTTACTCGAGAGGGAATGGCTACACCTTC CASSYSRGNGYTF
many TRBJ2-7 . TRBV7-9 TGTGCCAGCAGCTTAGGGGTAGCGGTCTCCTCCGAGCAGTACTTC CASSLGVAVSSEQYF
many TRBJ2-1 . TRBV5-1 TGCGCCAGCAGCTTGGTAGGGGGGGCGCCCGATGAGCAGTTCTTC CASSLVGGAPDEQFF
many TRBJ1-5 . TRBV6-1 TGTGCCAGCAGTGAAGCGGTGGAAAATCAGCCCCAGCATTTT CASSEAVENQPQHF
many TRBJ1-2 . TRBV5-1 TGCGCCAGCAGGTTGGTGGGAGAAAGTGGCTACACCTTC CASRLVGESGYTF
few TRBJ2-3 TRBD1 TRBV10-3 TGTGCCATCAGCGAGGGTGGGGACAGGGTCACAGATACGCAGTATTTT CAISEGGDRVTDTQYF
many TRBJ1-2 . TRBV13 TGTGCCAGCAGCTTAGGGGGCCGAAGATATGGCTACACCTTC CASSLGGRRYGYTF
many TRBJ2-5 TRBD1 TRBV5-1 TGCGCCAGCCAACAGGGGGCAGGGGAGACCCAGTACTTC CASQQGAGETQYF
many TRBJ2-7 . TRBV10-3 TGTGCCATCAGTGTAGACTCCTACGAGCAGTACTTC CAISVDSYEQYF
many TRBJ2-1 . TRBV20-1 TGCAGTGCTAGAGATAGGGGCAGGGGTTACAATGAGCAGTTCTTC CSARDRGRGYNEQFF
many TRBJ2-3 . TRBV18 TGTGCCAGCTCACCCCAAGACAGTGCGGAACACTTCACAGATACGCAGTATTTT CASSPQDSAEHFTDTQYF
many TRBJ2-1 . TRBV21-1 TGTGCCAGCAGCTCCTCCCCCGGGACTAGCGGGACCTACAATGAGCAGTTCTTC CASSSSPGTSGTYNEQFF
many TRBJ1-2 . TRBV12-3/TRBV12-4 TGTGCCAGCAGTTTAGGACATTCTAACTATGGCTACACCTTC CASSLGHSNYGYTF
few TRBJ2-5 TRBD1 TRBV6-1 TGTGCCAGCAGTGCCGGGACAGGGCTCGCGACCCAGTACTTC CASSAGTGLATQYF
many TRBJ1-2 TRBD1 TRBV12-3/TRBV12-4 TGTGCCAGCTCACCGGACAGGGGCTATGGCTACACCTTC CASSPDRGYGYTF
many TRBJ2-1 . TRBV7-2 TGTGCCAGCAGTCTCCGGAGGGGGGACAATGAGCAGTTCTTC CASSLRRGDNEQFF
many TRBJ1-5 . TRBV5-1 TGCGCCAGCAGCGTCAGTAGCAATCAGCCCCAGCATTTT CASSVSSNQPQHF
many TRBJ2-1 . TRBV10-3 TGTGCCATCAGCGTGCAGGGTTTCTCCTACAATGAGCAGTTCTTC CAISVQGFSYNEQFF
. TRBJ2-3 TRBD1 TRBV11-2 TGTGCCAGCAGGCCGACAGGGGCCACAGATACGCAGTATTTT CASRPTGATDTQYF
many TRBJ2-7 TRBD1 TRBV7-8 TGTGCCAGCAGCATGGACAGGGAGGTAGGGGAGCAGTACTTC CASSMDREVGEQYF
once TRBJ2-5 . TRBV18 TGTGCCAGCTCACCAACTCCAGGGCAGGAGACCCAGTACTTC CASSPTPGQETQYF
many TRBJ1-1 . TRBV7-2 TGTGCCAGCAGCTTAACCTTCGCGAACACTGAAGCTTTCTTT CASSLTFANTEAFF
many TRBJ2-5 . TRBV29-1 TGCAGCGTTGAACCGCCGAGGACACCCCAAGAGACCCAGTACTTC CSVEPPRTPQETQYF
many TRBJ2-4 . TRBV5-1 TGCGCCAGCAGCCCGCGCGGACAGGGAGGGAACATTCAGTACTTC CASSPRGQGGNIQYF
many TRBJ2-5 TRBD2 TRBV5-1 TGCGCCAGCAGCCTTGGGACTAGCGGCCTCCAAGAGACCCAGTACTTC CASSLGTSGLQETQYF
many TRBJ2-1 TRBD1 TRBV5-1 TGCGCCAGCAGCTTCCGGGACAGCTCCTACAATGAGCAGTTCTTC CASSFRDSSYNEQFF
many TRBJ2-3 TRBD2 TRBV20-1 TGCAGTGCTCGACTAGCGGGGGGTAAAGATACGCAGTATTTT CSARLAGGKDTQYF